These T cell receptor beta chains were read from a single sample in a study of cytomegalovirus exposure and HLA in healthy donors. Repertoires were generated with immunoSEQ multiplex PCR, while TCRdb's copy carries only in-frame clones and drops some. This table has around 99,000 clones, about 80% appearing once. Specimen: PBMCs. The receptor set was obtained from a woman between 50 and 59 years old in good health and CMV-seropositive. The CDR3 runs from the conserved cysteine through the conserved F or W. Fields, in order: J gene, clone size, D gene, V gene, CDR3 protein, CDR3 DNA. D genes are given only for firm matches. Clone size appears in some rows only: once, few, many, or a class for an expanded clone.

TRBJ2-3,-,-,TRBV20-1,CSAKRGDTQYF,TGCAGTGCTAAAAGGGGGGATACGCAGTATTTT
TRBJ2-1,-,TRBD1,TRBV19,CASTFTGGGFNEQFF,TGTGCCAGTACCTTTACAGGGGGCGGATTTAATGAGCAGTTCTTC
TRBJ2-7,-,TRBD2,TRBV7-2,CASSLDGGETYEQYF,TGTGCCAGCAGCTTAGACGGGGGGGAAACCTACGAGCAGTACTTC
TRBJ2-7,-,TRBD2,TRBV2,CASQAGASTYEQYF,TGTGCCAGCCAGGCGGGAGCATCGACCTACGAGCAGTACTTC
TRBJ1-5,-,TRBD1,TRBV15,CATSSNRDRVSNQPQHF,TGTGCCACCAGCAGCAACCGGGACAGGGTAAGCAATCAGCCCCAGCATTTT
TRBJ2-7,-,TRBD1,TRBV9,CASSGDRGVYEQYF,TGTGCCAGCAGCGGTGACAGGGGAGTCTACGAGCAGTACTTC
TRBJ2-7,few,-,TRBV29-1,CSVGSFSYEQYF,TGCAGCGTTGGGAGCTTCTCCTACGAGCAGTACTTC
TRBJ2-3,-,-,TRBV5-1,CASSLAGVNTDTQYF,TGCGCCAGCAGCTTGGCGGGGGTAAACACAGATACGCAGTATTTT
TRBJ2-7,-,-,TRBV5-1,CASSLGRYEQYF,TGCGCCAGCAGCTTGGGCAGGTACGAGCAGTACTTC
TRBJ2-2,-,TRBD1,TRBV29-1,CSARTGGTGELFF,TGCAGCGCCCGGACAGGGGGCACCGGGGAGCTGTTTTTT
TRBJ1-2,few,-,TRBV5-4,CASSLEAANYGYTF,TGTGCCAGCAGCTTGGAAGCGGCTAACTATGGCTACACCTTC
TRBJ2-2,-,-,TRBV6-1,CASRGQAQTGELFF,TGTGCCAGCAGAGGACAAGCTCAGACCGGGGAGCTGTTTTTT
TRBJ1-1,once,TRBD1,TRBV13,CASSEEGGQAEAFF,TGTGCCAGCAGCGAAGAAGGAGGACAGGCAGAAGCTTTCTTT
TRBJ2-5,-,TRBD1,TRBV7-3,CASSFGQEETQYF,TGTGCCAGCAGCTTCGGACAGGAAGAGACCCAGTACTTC
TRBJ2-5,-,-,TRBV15,CATSRAGSAGQETQYF,TGTGCCACCAGCAGAGCGGGGTCAGCGGGCCAAGAGACCCAGTACTTC
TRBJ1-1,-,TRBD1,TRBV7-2,CASSLGQAGTEAFF,TGTGCCAGCAGCTTGGGACAGGCGGGCACTGAAGCTTTCTTT
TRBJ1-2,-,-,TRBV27,CASKISTTTNYGYTF,TGTGCCAGCAAAATAAGTACCACTACTAACTATGGCTACACCTTC
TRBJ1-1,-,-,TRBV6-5,CASSYYSEAFF,TGTGCCAGCAGTTACTACAGTGAAGCTTTCTTT
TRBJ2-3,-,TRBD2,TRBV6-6,CASSSYRLAGVDTQYF,TGTGCCAGCAGTTCCTATCGACTAGCGGGAGTAGATACGCAGTATTTT
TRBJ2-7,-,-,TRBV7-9,CASSRGDFYEQYF,TGTGCCAGCTCCAGGGGTGATTTCTACGAGCAGTACTTC
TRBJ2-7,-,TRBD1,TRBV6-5,CASSSPGTGAYEQYF,TGTGCCAGCAGTTCCCCCGGGACAGGGGCCTACGAGCAGTACTTC
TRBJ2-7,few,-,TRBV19,CASSIGARGEQYF,TGTGCCAGTAGTATAGGGGCCAGAGGGGAGCAGTACTTC
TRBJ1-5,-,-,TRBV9,CASSVVGDQPQHF,TGTGCCAGCAGCGTAGTAGGGGATCAGCCCCAGCATTTT
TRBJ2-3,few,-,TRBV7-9,CASSSSADTQYF,TGTGCCAGCAGCTCTAGTGCAGATACGCAGTATTTT
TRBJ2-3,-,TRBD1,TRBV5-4,CASSSILGQGKDTQYF,TGTGCCAGCAGCTCGATTCTGGGACAGGGGAAAGATACGCAGTATTTT
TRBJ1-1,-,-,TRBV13,CASSLTRLMNTEAFF,TGTGCCAGCAGCTTAACCAGGCTCATGAACACTGAAGCTTTCTTT
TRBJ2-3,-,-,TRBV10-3,CAIKSSTSSTDTQYF,TGTGCCATCAAGAGCTCGACTAGTTCCACAGATACGCAGTATTTT
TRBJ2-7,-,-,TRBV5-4,CASSQGQGSEQYF,TGTGCCAGCAGCCAGGGTCAGGGTAGCGAGCAGTACTTC
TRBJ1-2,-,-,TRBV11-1,CASSPLGSGGYTF,TGTGCCAGCAGCCCCCTGGGGAGTGGCGGCTACACCTTC
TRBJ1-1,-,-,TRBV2,CASSLDSGEAFF,TGTGCCAGCAGTCTAGACAGTGGTGAAGCTTTCTTT
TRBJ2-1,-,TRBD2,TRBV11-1,CASSKGLVAYNEQFF,TGTGCCAGCAGCAAAGGACTAGTAGCCTACAATGAGCAGTTCTTC
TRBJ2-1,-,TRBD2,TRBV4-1,CASSPRGTSGGSISYNEQFF,TGCGCCAGCAGCCCAAGAGGGACTAGCGGGGGTTCGATCTCCTACAATGAGCAGTTCTTC
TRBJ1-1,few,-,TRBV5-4,CASSLGENTEAFF,TGTGCCAGCAGCTTGGGAGAGAACACTGAAGCTTTCTTT
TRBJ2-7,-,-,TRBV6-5,CASSSTGEVYEQYF,TGTGCCAGCAGTTCAACAGGGGAGGTCTACGAGCAGTACTTC
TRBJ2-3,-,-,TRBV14,CASSQLGSTSTDTQYF,TGTGCCAGCAGCCAGCTCGGGTCCACTAGCACAGATACGCAGTATTTT
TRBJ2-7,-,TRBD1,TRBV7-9,CASSLGGQVLYEQYF,TGTGCCAGCAGCTTAGGGGGACAGGTGCTCTACGAGCAGTACTTC
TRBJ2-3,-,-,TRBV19,CASSIAGKLTDTQYF,TGTGCCAGTAGTATCGCGGGGAAACTCACAGATACGCAGTATTTT
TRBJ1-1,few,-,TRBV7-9,CASSTGTISEAFF,TGTGCCAGCAGCACCGGGACTATCTCTGAAGCTTTCTTT
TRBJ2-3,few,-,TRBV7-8,CASSGAAVVDTQYF,TGTGCCAGCAGTGGCGCGGCGGTCGTAGATACGCAGTATTTT
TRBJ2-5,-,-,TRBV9,CASSPRSGQQETQYF,TGTGCCAGCAGCCCTCGTTCGGGACAACAAGAGACCCAGTACTTC
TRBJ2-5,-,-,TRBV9,CASSADNQETQYF,TGTGCCAGCAGCGCTGACAACCAAGAGACCCAGTACTTC
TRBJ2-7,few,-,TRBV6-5,CASSRTSSSYEQYF,TGTGCCAGCAGTAGGACATCGAGCTCCTACGAGCAGTACTTC
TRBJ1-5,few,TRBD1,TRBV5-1,CASSPGQGANQPQHF,TGCGCCAGCAGCCCGGGACAGGGGGCAAATCAGCCCCAGCATTTT
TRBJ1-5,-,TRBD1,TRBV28,CASIWTGENQPQHF,TGTGCCAGCATCTGGACAGGCGAGAATCAGCCCCAGCATTTT
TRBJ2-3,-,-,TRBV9,CASSVGKGADTQYF,TGTGCCAGCAGCGTAGGTAAGGGGGCAGATACGCAGTATTTT
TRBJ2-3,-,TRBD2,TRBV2,CASSEAAGRAGTDTQYF,TGTGCCAGCAGTGAAGCCGCCGGGAGGGCCGGGACAGATACGCAGTATTTT